This is a list of T cell receptor beta chains from one sample in a study of T cell changes during pregnancy in multiple sclerosis. The method was immunoSEQ multiplex PCR; TCRdb's version includes in-frame clones alone and lacks a portion of them. Among 57,000 or so clones listed, nearly 90% were seen once. The specimen comprised peripheral blood, sampled in the first trimester of pregnancy. These receptors were collected from a female donor with multiple sclerosis, enrolled in a pregnancy study. Both conserved end residues are part of each CDR3. The D gene is left open where the match is weak. Clone size is stated in some rows and not others, as once, few, many or a class when expanded.

v_call: TRBV6-1
clone_size: -
d_call: TRBD1
j_call: TRBJ1-5
cdr3_nt: TGTGCCAGTCGGGACAGGGGGGGATATCAGCCCCAGCATTTT
cdr3_aa: CASRDRGGYQPQHF

v_call: TRBV2
clone_size: -
d_call: TRBD1
j_call: TRBJ2-5
cdr3_nt: TGTGCCAGCAGGTGGACAGGGGAAGAGACCCAGTACTTC
cdr3_aa: CASRWTGEETQYF

v_call: TRBV11-3
clone_size: -
d_call: -
j_call: TRBJ2-7
cdr3_nt: TGTGCCAGCAGCTTAGACTCGGCAGGGGGAGGCGAGCAGTACTTC
cdr3_aa: CASSLDSAGGGEQYF

v_call: TRBV13
clone_size: -
d_call: TRBD2
j_call: TRBJ2-7
cdr3_nt: TGTGCCAGCAGCCTACTAGCGGGAGGGCCTCAAGAGCAGTACTTC
cdr3_aa: CASSLLAGGPQEQYF

v_call: TRBV19
clone_size: -
d_call: TRBD2
j_call: TRBJ2-7
cdr3_nt: TGTGCCAGTGGGAGTACTAGCGGGCCTTACGAGCAGTACTTC
cdr3_aa: CASGSTSGPYEQYF

v_call: TRBV5-4
clone_size: -
d_call: -
j_call: TRBJ2-5
cdr3_nt: TGTGCCAGCAGCTTGAGACTCGGCCAAGAGACCCAGTACTTC
cdr3_aa: CASSLRLGQETQYF

v_call: TRBV10-2
clone_size: -
d_call: -
j_call: TRBJ1-1
cdr3_nt: TGCGCCAGCAGTGAAGTCAGGGCTGAAGCTTTCTTT
cdr3_aa: CASSEVRAEAFF

v_call: TRBV7-2
clone_size: once
d_call: -
j_call: TRBJ2-3
cdr3_nt: TGTGCCAGCAGCTTAGCAGAGGACAAGACGCAGTATTTT
cdr3_aa: CASSLAEDKTQYF

v_call: TRBV28
clone_size: -
d_call: TRBD1
j_call: TRBJ1-3
cdr3_nt: TGTGCCAGCAGTAGATCGGGACAGGGTGGAAACACCATATATTTT
cdr3_aa: CASSRSGQGGNTIYF

v_call: TRBV18
clone_size: -
d_call: -
j_call: TRBJ2-5
cdr3_nt: TGTGCCAGCTCACCGCGAATAGTCCAAGAGACCCAGTACTTC
cdr3_aa: CASSPRIVQETQYF

v_call: TRBV29-1
clone_size: -
d_call: TRBD2
j_call: TRBJ2-1
cdr3_nt: TGCAGCGTCGTACCGACTAGCGGGAGGGGCAATGAGCAGTTCTTC
cdr3_aa: CSVVPTSGRGNEQFF

v_call: TRBV6-1
clone_size: -
d_call: TRBD1
j_call: TRBJ2-1
cdr3_nt: TGTGCCAGCAGTGAAAGGACAGGGGGATATAATGAGCAGTTCTTC
cdr3_aa: CASSERTGGYNEQFF

v_call: TRBV30
clone_size: -
d_call: -
j_call: TRBJ2-1
cdr3_nt: TGTGCCTGGGCAACTCCATTCGGGGGGCAGTTCTTC
cdr3_aa: CAWATPFGGQFF

v_call: TRBV6-6
clone_size: -
d_call: TRBD1
j_call: TRBJ2-7
cdr3_nt: TGTGCCAGCAGTAATGGACAGGGGACCTACGAGCAGTACTTC
cdr3_aa: CASSNGQGTYEQYF

v_call: TRBV4-2
clone_size: -
d_call: TRBD2
j_call: TRBJ2-7
cdr3_nt: TGTGCCAGCAGCCAAGCTAGCGGGAGCGCGAGTTTCTACGAGCAGTACTTC
cdr3_aa: CASSQASGSASFYEQYF

v_call: TRBV4-2
clone_size: -
d_call: -
j_call: TRBJ1-1
cdr3_nt: TGTGCCAGCAGCCCCCCCACCGGGCAGGGAGGAGTGGGGATTACGGGGGCTTTCTTT
cdr3_aa: CASSPPTGQGGVGITGAFF

v_call: TRBV10-3
clone_size: -
d_call: -
j_call: TRBJ2-7
cdr3_nt: TGTGCCATCAGCGAAGGGGACTCCTACGAGCAGTACTTC
cdr3_aa: CAISEGDSYEQYF

v_call: TRBV7-9
clone_size: -
d_call: -
j_call: TRBJ1-2
cdr3_nt: TGTGCCAGCAGCTTAAGGGCGGGCGCCAACTATGGCTACACCTTC
cdr3_aa: CASSLRAGANYGYTF